This T cell receptor (beta chain) was captured in a study of molecular identifiers for immune sequencing clone quantification. Points from the study as a whole: Clones of above 20 RNA copies carried over 98% of effector molecules; in naive cells they carried under 1%. A shared barcode on identical TCR molecules could lead to underestimated sizes for highly expanded clones.

This clonotype was recorded a few times. The antigen is not known. Sorting isolated naive CD8 T cells as CD8+CD4-CCR7+CD45RA+ events. The CDR3 runs 11 residues. Trimming removed 6 bases at V and 11 bases at J, with 11 bases between. The bulk TCR libraries were made with methods described before and with listed TCR primers. TCRdb independently ran MiXCR on the PCR reads; one entry per CDR3 protein. In the table there are 400,000 to 600,000 distinct CDR3 sequences, 20% to 25% of which are singletons. The V gene is TRBV12-3 or TRBV12-4, the J gene TRBJ2-1; possible D gene TRBD2, 7 bases. The clonotype comes from a human donor in good health. Some libraries in this study had Jurkat cell RNA spiked in. The sample comprised naive CD8+ T cells from blood, with Jurkat cell RNA spiked in. Subset noted: FACS-sorted CD8+CD4-CCR7+CD45RA+ naive T cells. The CDR3, as DNA: TGTGCCAGCAGGTTCGGGGGGCAGCAGTTCTTC. It encodes CASRFGGQQFF.